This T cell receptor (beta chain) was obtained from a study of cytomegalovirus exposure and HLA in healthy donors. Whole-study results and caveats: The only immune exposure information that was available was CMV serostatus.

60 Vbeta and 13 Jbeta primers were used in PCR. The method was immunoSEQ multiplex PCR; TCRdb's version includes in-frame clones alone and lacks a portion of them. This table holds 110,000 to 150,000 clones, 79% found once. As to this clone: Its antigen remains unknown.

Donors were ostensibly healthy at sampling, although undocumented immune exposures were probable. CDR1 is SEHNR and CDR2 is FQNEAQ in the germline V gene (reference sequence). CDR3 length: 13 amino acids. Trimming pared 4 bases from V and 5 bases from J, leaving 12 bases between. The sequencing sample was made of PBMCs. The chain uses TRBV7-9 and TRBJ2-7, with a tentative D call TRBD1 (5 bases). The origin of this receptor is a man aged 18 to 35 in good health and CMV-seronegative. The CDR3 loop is CASSSQGSHEQYF. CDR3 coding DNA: TGTGCCAGCAGCTCCCAGGGCTCTCACGAGCAGTACTTC.